Here is one TCR beta chain with its context. What it binds is unknown. At one end, the junction sequence differs from germline, possibly due to a read error. The germline CDR1 and CDR2 sequences are SGHTA and FQGNSA. The CDR3 runs 16 residues. The sample belongs to a study of cytomegalovirus exposure and HLA in healthy donors. Study results and caveats: Among TCR beta chains of equal frequency, HLA-associated ones were more clonally expanded in a later analysis. TCR beta V- and J-gene trimming, according to a later analysis, was linked to a missense DCLRE1C variant. A later analysis appeared to link common viral pathogens to several of the most significant clusters.

Amplification used 60 Vbeta primers and 13 Jbeta primers. Produced via immunoSEQ multiplex PCR; TCRdb's table is partial and in-frame only. The table includes about 98,000 clones, roughly 81% detected once. The sequenced sample was PBMCs. The TCR was taken from a man aged 35 to 55 in good health and CMV-seronegative. The V call is TRBV7-2, the J call TRBJ2-1, with D possibly being TRBD1 (6 bases). CDR3: CASSLQGSSSYNEQLF. CDR3 DNA sequence: TGTGCCAGCAGCCTCCAGGGGAGTAGCTCCTACAATGAGCAGCTCTTC.